This T cell receptor beta chain originates from a study of Ad26.COV2.S vaccination and SARS-CoV-2 variants. In germline, CDR1 is MNHNY, CDR2 SVGAGI (reference sequence). The CDR3 covers 13 residues. V lost 6 bases, J lost 4 bases, and 13 bases lay in between. The repertoire was sequenced with immunoSEQ multiplex PCR; TCRdb's copy has only in-frame clones and lacks some. The sample consists of approximately 97,000 clones, around 80% of them appearing once. The sample consisted of peripheral blood, taken after recovery from COVID-19. This clonotype was obtained from a human donor who had recovered from COVID-19. This chain uses TRBV6-6 with TRBJ2-7; D not certain. CDR3 sequence reads: CASSPPSAYEQYF. The CDR3 DNA reads TGTGCCAGCAGCCCACCTTCAGCATACGAGCAGTACTTC.